This paragraph covers one T cell receptor (beta chain) sequence. Its antigen is unknown. This record belongs to a study of T cell responses to AZD1222 COVID-19 vaccine. Some clones are missing from TCRdb's copy, which holds only in-frame ones; the method was immunoSEQ multiplex PCR. In the table there are fewer than 150,000 clones, about nine tenths of which are singletons. CDR3 length: 13 amino acids. V was trimmed by 5 bases and J by 7 bases, leaving 12 bases between them. Germline V gene data show CDR1 as MNHEY and CDR2 as SMNVEV (reference sequence). Study observations and caveats: Reportedly, close to half of spike-specific TCRs are directed against unmutated variant regions. Donors skewed white British and female; clonal diversity was possibly underestimated.

The clonotype was recovered from an adult who received the AZD1222 COVID-19 vaccine. Sequences were derived from peripheral blood, sampled 28 days after the second AZD1222 dose. This chain joins TRBV27 and TRBJ1-3; perhaps TRBD1 as D (6 bases). DNA of the CDR3: TGTGCCAGCAGTCCCCAGGGGATCAACACCATATATTTT. Its protein is CASSPQGINTIYF.